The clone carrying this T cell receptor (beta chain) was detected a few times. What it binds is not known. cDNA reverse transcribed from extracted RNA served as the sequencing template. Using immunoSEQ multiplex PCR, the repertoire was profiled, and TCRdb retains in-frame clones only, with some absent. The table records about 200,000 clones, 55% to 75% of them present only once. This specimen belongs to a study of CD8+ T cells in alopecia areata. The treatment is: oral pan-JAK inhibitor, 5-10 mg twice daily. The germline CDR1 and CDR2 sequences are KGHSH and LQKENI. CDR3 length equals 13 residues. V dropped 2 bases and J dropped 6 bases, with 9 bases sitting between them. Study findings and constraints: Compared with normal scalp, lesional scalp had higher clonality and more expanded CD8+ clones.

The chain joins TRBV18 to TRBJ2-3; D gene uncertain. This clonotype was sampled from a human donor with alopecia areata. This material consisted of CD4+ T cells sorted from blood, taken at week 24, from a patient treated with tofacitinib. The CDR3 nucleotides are TGTGCCAGCTCACCATATACCGGTGATACGCAGTATTTT. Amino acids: CASSPYTGDTQYF.